This T cell receptor (beta chain) was sequenced for a study of metastatic and nonmetastatic thyroid tumors (dated by TCRdb to the early 2020s). With regard to the full study: The researchers compared repertoires between peripheral blood samples and tumor or nodule tissue samples from patients with malignant or benign thyroid disease. Beyond this particular receptor, the publication reports: TCR beta diversity was reported as significantly higher in malignant tumors than in benign nodules, in both blood and tumor samples.

The protocol used for the library was PCR. The sequencer listed for this sample is Illumina HiSeq 4000. High-throughput sequencing was used to profile the TCR beta-chain CDR3 region of each patient. The authors' pipeline ran thus. The researchers built a classifier to tell apart papillary thyroid cancer patients with distant metastasis, based on CDR3 differences among clinicopathological groups. Repertoire diversity was assessed with the Shannon index, and tumor-blood repertoire similarity with the Morisita-Horn index. TCRdb reran the public reads through fastp at Q25 and MiXCR, keeping productive beta chains. These V and J calls rely on TCRdb rather than the paper's analysis. Across this sample there are 50,000 to 60,000 clones, with around a sixth seen only once. Together, the top ten hold almost 3% of the sample. This clone has a count of ten or more. No cognate antigen has been identified for it. No per-base quality is available; no much larger clone lies one base away.

No patient had received any treatment before thyroid surgery. Using T-cell receptor beta sequencing, the researchers looked back retrospectively at clinical samples from patients, gathered between the early 2010s and the late 2010s. V loses 6 bases, J loses 3 bases, and the germline ends lie 15 bases apart. There are 14 amino acids in the CDR3, from cysteine to phenylalanine inclusive. The kept DNA is CDR3 alone, 42 bases in frame from the first base. From a lookup of the germline V gene, CDR1 and CDR2 are MDHEN and SYDVKM. The sequenced sample consisted of blood. The receptor was derived from a female donor with papillary thyroid cancer or a benign thyroid nodule (not recorded which). Some clones in this sample may be carry-over from other donors' samples. Recombination connected TRBV28 to TRBJ2-7, with the D gene call left open. Here the CDR3 is given as CASRPTGVDYEQYF. The nucleotides read TGTGCCAGCAGACCGACGGGCGTGGACTACGAGCAGTACTTC.